Below, 26 T cell receptor beta chains from the same sample are listed, as sequenced in a study of T cells in Graves' hyperthyroidism and ophthalmopathy. The investigators amplified TCR beta CDR3 regions from RNA transcripts. Using the HTBI primer set, a first-round RT-PCR was run on the TCR CDR3. TCRdb reprocessed the multiplex PCR reads via MiXCR and lists one record per CDR3 protein. The sample consists of hundreds of thousands of distinct CDR3 sequences, roughly 14% of them appearing once. The sample was blood. The receptors stem from a man between 18 and 35 years old with Graves' ophthalmopathy.

J is TRBJ2-5 and V is TRBV30; perhaps TRBD1 as D (6 bases). In germline, CDR1 is GTSNPN, CDR2 SVGIG (reference sequence). The CDR3 has 11 residues. V gave up 5 bases and J gave up 5 bases, with 9 bases separating them. CDR3 DNA sequence: TGTGCCTGGGGGGGCCGGGAGACCCAGTACTTC. This sequence encodes CAWGGRETQYF.

This clonotype was detected ten times or more. The chain couples TRBV27 to TRBJ2-7; either TRBD1 or TRBD2 may fit D (5 bases each). Trimming pared 5 bases from V and 2 bases from J, leaving 16 bases between. The V gene's germline CDR1 is MNHEY and CDR2 SMNVEV (reference sequence). The CDR3 extends over 15 amino acids. CDR3 sequence: CASSQFRDRPYEQYF. The CDR3 nucleotides read TGTGCCAGCAGTCAATTTCGGGACCGGCCCTACGAGCAGTACTTC.

The CDR3 sequence is CASSDGGGSNQPQHF. For the CDR3, the DNA is TGTGCCAGCAGCGACGGGGGGGGGAGCAATCAGCCCCAGCATTTT. The rearrangement joins TRBV2 to TRBJ1-5, with D perhaps matching TRBD1 (5 bases). The CDR3 is made up of 15 amino acids. The V end lost 6 bases, the J end lost 1 base, and 13 bases lay between the germline ends. From germline, CDR1 is SNHLY and CDR2 FYNNEI.

V usage is TRBV27 and J usage is TRBJ2-1, with 10 bases matching TRBD2. CDR1 and CDR2 from the germline V gene are MNHEY and SMNVEV (reference sequence). J lost 6 bases, V lost 8 bases, and 22 bases had no gene match. The CDR3 length is 19 residues. The CDR3, as DNA: TGTGCCAGCTCACCCCGGGCGGGGGCCAGACCTAGCGGGGGCAATGAGCAGTTCTTC. Its translation: CASSPRAGARPSGGNEQFF.

In this sample, this clonotype turned up many times. V gene TRBV27 combines with J gene TRBJ2-7; 9 bases fit TRBD1. The CDR3 consists of 14 residues. Germline trimming cut 5 bases from V and 4 bases from J; bases unmatched to any gene: 6. CDR1 and CDR2 from the germline V gene are MNHEY and SMNVEV (reference sequence). CDR3 in amino acids: CASSITGTGYEQYF. The CDR3 bases are TGTGCCAGCAGTATAACCGGGACAGGGTACGAGCAGTACTTC.

This clonotype has ten or more counts. This chain joins TRBV12-3 or TRBV12-4 and TRBJ1-1, with 11 bases matching TRBD1. The V gene end was trimmed by 6 bases and the J gene end by 3 bases; junction bases not matched to a gene: 3. The CDR3 covers 14 residues. CDR3 DNA sequence: TGTGCCAGCAGGGACAGGGGGCGAGACACTGAAGCTTTCTTT. This translates into CASRDRGRDTEAFF.

Turning to this clonotype: A much more abundant neighbour one base away suggests this may be a read error. The rearrangement uses TRBV12-3 or TRBV12-4 and TRBJ2-7; 7 positions agree with TRBD2. This CDR3 spans 14 amino acids. Losses at the gene ends were 5 bases for V and 5 bases for J; bases not matched to a gene: 9. CDR3 coding DNA: TGTGCCAGCAGTAGGGCTAGCGGTCCAAACGAGCAGTACTTC. Translating gives CASSRASGPNEQYF.

The CDR3 reads CASSYPMGLAGGSYNEQFF. As DNA, the CDR3 is TGTGCCAGCAGTTACCCGATGGGACTAGCGGGAGGGAGCTACAATGAGCAGTTCTTC. This chain connects TRBV6-2 or TRBV6-3 to TRBJ2-1, with 16 bases that match TRBD2. The length of the CDR3 is 19 residues. The V gene's germline CDR1 is MNHEY and CDR2 SVGEGT. Trimming at V came to 2 bases and at J to 3 bases, leaving 7 bases not matched to a gene.

This clonotype was detected many times. This chain joins TRBV11-2 and TRBJ1-6; TRBD1 matches 9 bases. Trimming removed 4 bases from V and 9 bases from J; junction bases left unmatched: 10. This CDR3 is 16 amino acids long. CDR1 is SGHAT and CDR2 is FQNNGV in the germline V gene. The CDR3 here is CASSSRDRVSTSPLHF. The CDR3, as DNA: TGTGCCAGCAGCTCAAGGGACAGGGTGTCAACTTCACCCCTCCACTTT. Full variable domain (outside the CDR3, taken from reference TRBV11-2 and TRBJ1-6): EAGVAQSPRYKIIEKRQSVAFWCNPISGHATLYWYQQILGQGPKLLIQFQNNGVVDDSQLPKDRFSAERLKGVDSTLKIQPAKLEDSAVYLCASSSRDRVSTSPLHFGNGTRLTVT.

This clonotype has ten or more counts. The chain has TRBV7-9 and TRBJ2-7, with D perhaps matching TRBD1 (6 bases). Germline V CDR1 and CDR2: SEHNR, FQNEAQ (reference sequence). With 0 bases removed from V and 6 bases from J, the gap between germline ends came to 15 bases. The CDR3 runs to 15 residues. CDR3 bases: TGTGCCAGCAGCTTAGCAAACACAGGGATCAGCGAGCAGTACTTC. Amino acid sequence: CASSLANTGISEQYF.

A note on this clonotype: One end of the junction is discordant with germline, which a read error may explain. The V gene is TRBV10-3, the J gene TRBJ2-7; the D call may be TRBD1 or TRBD2 (5 bases each). Germline CDR1 and CDR2: ENHRY and SYGVKD. The CDR3 spans 13 residues. In nucleotides, the CDR3 is TGTGCCATTTGGGACGAGAGAACATACGAGCGGTACTTC. As protein: CAIWDERTYERYF.

The sample holds a few counts of this clonotype. The chain employs TRBV30 and TRBJ1-2; TRBD1 might be the D (5 bases). Trimming left V 1 base short and J 4 bases short, with 7 bases between. The CDR3 length is 12 residues. Germline CDR1 and CDR2: GTSNPN and SVGIG (reference sequence). The CDR3 sequence is CAWSAGGYGYTF. In DNA form, the CDR3 reads TGTGCCTGGAGTGCCGGGGGCTATGGCTACACCTTC.

The rearrangement joins TRBV4-1 to TRBJ1-5; D call uncertain. CDR3 size: 15 residues. The V end lost 3 bases, the J end lost 5 bases, and 14 bases lay between the germline ends. Germline V gene data show CDR1 as MGHRA and CDR2 as YSYEKL. The CDR3 loop reads CASSQLAGSHQPQHF. DNA of the CDR3: TGCGCCAGCAGCCAGCTAGCGGGGTCGCATCAGCCCCAGCATTTT.

The sample holds many counts of this clonotype. The chain is built from TRBV24-1 and TRBJ1-1; the match to TRBD1 covers 12 bases. With 9 bases clipped from V and 3 bases from J, the junction kept 19 bases outside the gene matches. The CDR3 contains 19 residues. The V gene's germline CDR1 is KGHDR and CDR2 SFDVKD. This chain's CDR3 is CATSGTGGSNPSKDTEAFF. The CDR3 DNA sequence: TGTGCCACCTCCGGGACAGGGGGCTCGAACCCATCGAAAGACACTGAAGCTTTCTTT.

The sample holds a few counts of this clonotype. This sequence joins TRBV19 and TRBJ2-3; tentatively, D is TRBD2 (5 bases). Germline V gene data show CDR1 as LNHDA and CDR2 as SQIVND (reference sequence). This CDR3 is 14 amino acids long. V shed 6 bases and J shed 5 bases, with 15 bases lying between them. The CDR3 nucleotides read TGTGCCAGTAGCCCCGGGATCCCAGTAGATACGCAGTATTTT. Protein sequence: CASSPGIPVDTQYF.

The chain recombines TRBV5-6 with TRBJ1-2; tentatively, D is TRBD1 (5 bases). Germline V gives CDR1 SGHDT, CDR2 YYEEEE. Trimming stripped 2 bases from V and 4 bases from J, with 9 bases between. The CDR3 sequence is 13 residues long. CDR3 amino acids: CASSFDSLYGYTF. The CDR3 DNA reads TGTGCCAGCAGCTTTGACAGTCTCTATGGCTACACCTTC.

In this sample, this clonotype turned up a few times. The rearrangement uses TRBV6-1 and TRBJ1-2; D is ambiguous. Germline V gene sequence: CDR1 MNHNS, CDR2 SASEGT. This CDR3 comprises 15 residues. The V end lost 5 bases, the J end lost 0 bases, and 13 bases lay between the germline ends. CDR3 in amino acids: CASSSFGRPNYGYTF. CDR3 sequence (DNA): TGTGCCAGCAGTTCGTTCGGGCGCCCTAACTATGGCTACACCTTC.

This clonotype came up many times. The chain carries TRBV7-8 and TRBJ2-7, with TRBD2 matching 8 bases. The CDR3 is 16 residues long. J gave up 6 bases and V 5 bases, and 15 bases lay outside the gene matches. CDR1 and CDR2 from the germline V gene are SGHVS and FQNEAQ. The CDR3 loop is CASSQHLAGYGGEQYF. The CDR3, as DNA: TGTGCCAGCAGCCAACACTTAGCGGGGTATGGGGGCGAGCAGTACTTC.

V is TRBV5-6 and J is TRBJ2-3; D not certain. CDR1 is SGHDT, CDR2 YYEEEE, per germline. V was pared by 1 base and J by 12 bases, with 15 bases between. The length of the CDR3 is 13 residues. The CDR3 is CASSLPASQKQYF. The CDR3 nucleotides read TGTGCCAGCAGCTTGCCCGCTTCCCAGAAACAGTATTTT.

This clonotype was detected ten times or more. V gene TRBV7-8 combines with J gene TRBJ2-1; the match to TRBD2 covers 7 bases. Germline V gene sequence: CDR1 SGHVS, CDR2 FQNEAQ. The CDR3 is 14 amino acids. With 1 base clipped from V and 9 bases from J, the junction kept 6 bases outside the gene matches. The CDR3 DNA sequence: TGTGCCAGCAGCTTAGAGCTAACTAGCGCTGAGCAGTTCTTC. This sequence encodes CASSLELTSAEQFF.

This clonotype showed up many times. The rearrangement uses TRBV9 and TRBJ1-1, with D unclear. The CDR3 spans 14 residues. CDR1 SGDLS and CDR2 YYNGEE come from the germline V gene. Trimming took off 0 bases at V and 0 bases at J, with 6 bases between the two ends. Here the CDR3 reads CASSVGPMNTEAFF. Here the CDR3 DNA reads TGTGCCAGCAGCGTAGGGCCCATGAACACTGAAGCTTTCTTT.

This clonotype has a count of ten or more. The chain links TRBV10-3 to TRBJ1-1; maybe TRBD1 (5 bases). The CDR3 has 13 residues. Looked up from germline, CDR1 is ENHRY and CDR2 is SYGVKD. Trimming stripped 2 bases from V and 5 bases from J, with 9 bases between. This CDR3 is CAISEAGLTEAFF. CDR3 in DNA: TGTGCCATCAGTGAGGCAGGGTTAACTGAAGCTTTCTTT.

This clonotype was picked up many times. The chain links TRBV28 to TRBJ2-7; D gene unclear. Trimming shortened V by 4 bases and J by 7 bases, and 23 bases separated the two germline ends. The germline CDR1 and CDR2 sequences are MDHEN and SYDVKM. CDR3 size: 16 residues. The CDR3 coding sequence is TGTGCCAGCAGTTCAATAAGGAACACAAAAGAGAGGGAGCAGTACTTC. Its translation is CASSSIRNTKEREQYF. Using reference TRBV28 and TRBJ2-7 for the parts outside the CDR3, the full variable domain is DVKVTQSSRYLVKRTGEKVFLECVQDMDHENMFWYRQDPGLGLRLIYFSYDVKMKEKGDIPEGYSVSREKKERFSLILESASTNQTSMYLCASSSIRNTKEREQYFGPGTRLTVT.

The chain joins TRBV6-5 to TRBJ2-2; unclear D gene. The V and J ends lost 0 bases and 4 bases respectively, with 9 bases between them. CDR1 is MNHEY, CDR2 SVGAGI, per germline. The CDR3 is made up of 15 amino acids. CDR3 residues: CASSYSVSGTGELFF. The CDR3 coding sequence is TGTGCCAGCAGTTACTCTGTGAGTGGCACCGGGGAGCTGTTTTTT.

This clonotype occurred many times. At one end, the junction sequence differs from germline, possibly due to a read error. The V and J genes are TRBV13 and TRBJ2-4; no clear D. Per the germline V gene, CDR1 is PRHDT and CDR2 is FYEKMQ (reference sequence). The CDR3 runs to 15 residues. The CDR3: CASSPSLVTKNIQYF. CDR3 nucleotides: TGTGCCAGCAGCCCGTCCCTGGTCACCAAGAACATTCAGTACTTC.

This clonotype was seen many times. The V gene is TRBV7-6, the J gene TRBJ1-2; the D is unclear. The V gene lost 5 bases and the J gene lost 7 bases, with 14 bases spanning the gap. The CDR3 covers 13 residues. The germline V gene has CDR1 SGHVS and CDR2 FNYEAQ. CDR3 nucleotides: TGTGCCAGCAGCCACTCTCACTCTGGTGGCTACACCTTC. Translated: CASSHSHSGGYTF.